Listed below are T cell receptor beta chains from one sample, sequenced in a study of T cell repertoires in cytomegalovirus infection. Each CDR3 protein is one row after TCRdb ran MiXCR on the reads. The sample includes 450,000 to 650,000 distinct CDR3 sequences, more than 20% seen only once; the top ten take around 13%. Sequences were obtained from PBMCs. Every receptor here comes from a human donor in good health (CMV status not recorded). Some clones in this sample may be carry-over from other donors' samples. Each CDR3 is given with its conserved first and last residue. Fields, in order: J gene, CDR3 length, V gene, clone size, D gene, CDR3 protein, CDR3 DNA. A D gene is named only where the DNA matches it firmly. Only part of the rows carry a size: once, few, many, or a class if the clone is expanded.

>TRBJ1-1|12|TRBV7-2|many|.
CASSLGVTEAFF
TGTGCCAGCAGCTTGGGAGTCACTGAAGCTTTCTTT
>TRBJ1-4|14|TRBV9|once|.
CASSVGGENEKLFF
TGTGCCAGCAGCGTAGGTGGGGAGAATGAAAAACTGTTTTTT
>TRBJ2-3|13|TRBV7-3|many|.
CASSQLATDTQYF
TGTGCCAGCAGTCAGCTGGCCACAGATACGCAGTATTTT
>TRBJ1-2|14|TRBV29-1|.|TRBD1
CSVVTGAIGYGYTF
TGCAGCGTCGTAACAGGGGCAATAGGGTATGGCTACACCTTC
>TRBJ2-5|13|TRBV12-5|few|.
CASLAGLQETQYF
TGTGCTAGCTTGGCGGGCCTCCAAGAGACCCAGTACTTC
>TRBJ2-7|15|TRBV7-2|many|TRBD2
CASSFFALADYEQYF
TGTGCCAGCAGCTTCTTCGCGCTAGCGGATTACGAGCAGTACTTC
>TRBJ2-1|19|TRBV27|.|TRBD2
CASSQVAGKVNQTYNEQFF
TGTGCCAGCAGTCAGGTAGCGGGAAAGGTTAATCAAACCTACAATGAGCAGTTCTTC
>TRBJ1-1|14|TRBV7-8|.|TRBD1
CASSWGTANTEAFF
TGTGCCAGCAGCTGGGGGACAGCGAACACTGAAGCTTTCTTT
>TRBJ2-5|15|TRBV4-1|.|.
CASSQSLSFAETQYF
TGCGCCAGCAGCCAATCTTTGTCGTTTGCGGAGACCCAGTACTTC
>TRBJ1-2|12|TRBV7-2|many|.
CASSFRRDGYTF
TGTGCCAGCAGCTTCCGCAGGGATGGCTACACCTTC
>TRBJ2-1|14|TRBV27|many|.
CASSLIQGYNEQFF
TGTGCCAGCAGTTTAATTCAGGGTTACAATGAGCAGTTCTTC
>TRBJ2-1|15|TRBV10-3|few|TRBD1
CAISEPGQGSNEQFF
TGTGCCATCAGTGAACCGGGACAGGGCTCCAATGAGCAGTTCTTC
>TRBJ2-5|13|TRBV12-3/TRBV12-4|many|.
CASSLASAETQYF
TGTGCCAGCAGTTTAGCTAGCGCAGAGACCCAGTACTTC
>TRBJ1-3|13|TRBV4-1|.|.
CASSSTGGNTIYF
TGCGCCAGCAGCTCGACAGGAGGAAACACCATATATTTT
>TRBJ2-7|14|TRBV7-2|many|.
CASSFGLLSYEQYF
TGTGCCAGCAGCTTTGGGCTCCTCTCCTACGAGCAGTACTTC